This TCR beta chain was observed in a study of CD8 T cells in ankylosing spondylitis. Findings and caveats of the study: Reportedly, significant enrichment of disease-linked clones occurred in matched ankylosing spondylitis synovial fluid. Previous work reported some of these motif variants in the synovial fluid and blood of reactive arthritis. It appeared that ankylosing spondylitis blood was characterized by a TCR beta motif of under ten highly homologous variants. Within peripheral blood, clones linked to disease were CD8+ and relatively rare.

Via MiXCR, TCRdb re-called the 5' RACE reads, giving one row per CDR3 protein. There are 200,000 to 250,000 distinct CDR3 sequences in the sample; over 9.5% occur only once, and over 20% lies in the top ten. Germline CDR1 and CDR2: SGHRS and YFSETQ. Trimming removed 3 bases from V and 5 bases from J; junction bases left unmatched: 5. The CDR3 extends over 14 amino acids. This clonotype was counted many times. Its antigen remains unidentified. Material: blood, either unsorted or a sorted T cell fraction (not recorded which). The chain has TRBV5-1 and TRBJ1-1; TRBD1 aligns across 9 bases. The TCR originated in a male donor with ankylosing spondylitis or in good health (not recorded which). The CDR3 protein is CASSSRTGETEAFF. CDR3 bases: TGCGCCAGCAGCTCAAGGACAGGGGAGACTGAAGCTTTCTTT.